A single sample gave rise to the 7 T cell receptor beta chains below, sequenced in a study of cytomegalovirus exposure and HLA in healthy donors. Both 60 Vbeta primers and 13 Jbeta primers went into the PCR. Here immunoSEQ multiplex PCR was the method, and the copy in TCRdb shows in-frame clones only, minus some. The data hold about 41,000 clones, with roughly 80% observed a single time. The sequencing input was PBMCs. These TCRs come from a man in his fifties in good health and CMV-seronegative.

This chain links TRBV4-2 with TRBJ2-5; D unresolved. Between the trimmed V and J ends, which lost 0 bases and 4 bases, there was a span of 3 bases. The CDR3 sequence is 12 residues long. CDR1 and CDR2 from the germline V gene are LGHNA and YNFKEQ. CDR3 nucleotides: TGTGCCAGCAGCCAAGATCGAGAGACCCAGTACTTC. This encodes CASSQDRETQYF.

V is TRBV5-1 and J is TRBJ2-1; 7 nucleotides agree with TRBD2. Trimming took 4 bases from V and 0 from J; bases not matched to a gene: 4. Germline assignment: CDR1 SGHRS and CDR2 YFSETQ. This CDR3 is 15 amino acids long. The CDR3 region is CASSLADSSYNEQFF. In nucleotides, the CDR3 is TGCGCCAGCAGCCTAGCGGATAGCTCCTACAATGAGCAGTTCTTC.

The chain carries TRBV6-6 and TRBJ2-3; D might be TRBD2 (5 bases). Looked up from germline, CDR1 is MNHNY and CDR2 is SVGAGI (reference sequence). The CDR3 length is 11 residues. The ends were cut back, 5 bases at V and 14 bases at J, with 14 bases in the middle. CDR3 sequence reads: CASSPGLFPYF. CDR3 bases: TGTGCCAGCAGTCCCGGACTTTTTCCGTATTTT.

A few counts support this clone. The chain is built from TRBV28 and TRBJ2-5; possible D gene TRBD2, 6 bases. Trimming pared 2 bases from V and 2 bases from J, leaving 9 bases between. Per the germline V gene, CDR1 is MDHEN and CDR2 is SYDVKM. This CDR3 is built from 14 residues. CDR3 in DNA: TGTGCCAGCAGTTTACGCAGCGGGCAAGAGACCCAGTACTTC. This codes for CASSLRSGQETQYF.

This chain links TRBV4-3 with TRBJ1-1; perhaps TRBD1 as D (6 bases). CDR3 size: 17 residues. Trimming left V 2 bases short and J 0 bases short, with 16 bases between. Germline V gene lookup returns CDR1 LGHNA and CDR2 YSLEER. CDR3 protein: CASSQSWEGDLNTEAFF. The CDR3 bases are TGCGCCAGCAGCCAATCGTGGGAGGGGGACCTGAACACTGAAGCTTTCTTT.

The count of this clone is one. The chain uses TRBV5-4 and TRBJ2-3, with 9 bases identical to TRBD2. Germline V gene sequence: CDR1 SGHNT, CDR2 YYREEE (reference sequence). The CDR3 runs 16 residues. The junction had 3 bases not matched to a gene; V was cut back by 0 bases and J by 1 base. Written as DNA, the CDR3 is TGTGCCAGCAGCTTGGATGGCGGGGGGGGCACAGATACGCAGTATTTT. Translating it yields CASSLDGGGGTDTQYF.

CDR3 amino acids: CASSLARASGELFF. CDR3 DNA: TGTGCCAGCAGCTTAGCGAGGGCCTCCGGGGAGCTGTTTTTT. The chain carries TRBV7-9 and TRBJ2-2; a weak D match, TRBD2 (5 bases). V was shortened by 0 bases and J by 6 bases, with 8 bases between the two germline ends. CDR3 length: 14 amino acids. Germline loops: CDR1 SEHNR, CDR2 FQNEAQ (reference sequence).